This is a list of T cell receptor beta chains from one sample in a study of cytomegalovirus exposure and HLA in healthy donors. Clones were read by immunoSEQ multiplex PCR, and TCRdb kept only the in-frame ones, dropping some. The table records approximately 150,000 clones, 82% of them present only once. Sequencing was carried out using PBMCs. The receptors shown here come from a male donor in good health and CMV-seronegative. Both conserved end residues are part of each CDR3. The D gene is left open where the match is weak. Size is stated for part of the rows, as once, few or many counts, or as a class when the clone is expanded.

CDR3 protein: CASSLGGGETQYF
CDR3 DNA: TGCGCCAGCAGCTTAGGGGGCGGGGAGACCCAGTACTTC
V gene: TRBV5-1
J gene: TRBJ2-5
clone size: -
D gene: TRBD1

CDR3 protein: CASSPGVGGYTF
CDR3 DNA: TGTGCCAGCAGCCCTGGCGTGGGCGGCTACACCTTC
V gene: TRBV28
J gene: TRBJ1-2
clone size: once
D gene: -

CDR3 protein: CASSQDSGRGNQPQHF
CDR3 DNA: TGCGCCAGCAGCCAAGATTCGGGCAGGGGAAACCAGCCCCAGCATTTT
V gene: TRBV4-1
J gene: TRBJ1-5
clone size: -
D gene: -

CDR3 protein: CASSYGTSGNNEQFF
CDR3 DNA: TGTGCCAGCAGTTACGGGACTAGCGGGAACAATGAGCAGTTCTTC
V gene: TRBV6-5
J gene: TRBJ2-1
clone size: few
D gene: TRBD2

CDR3 protein: CASSQKETQYF
CDR3 DNA: TGTGCCAGCAGCCAGAAAGAGACCCAGTACTTC
V gene: TRBV2
J gene: TRBJ2-5
clone size: -
D gene: -

CDR3 protein: CASSLSGDTNEKLFF
CDR3 DNA: TGTGCCAGCAGCTTATCCGGGGATACTAATGAAAAACTATTTTTT
V gene: TRBV5-6
J gene: TRBJ1-4
clone size: -
D gene: -

CDR3 protein: CASSFRARTDEQYF
CDR3 DNA: TGTGCCAGCAGCTTCAGGGCCAGAACGGACGAGCAGTACTTC
V gene: TRBV13
J gene: TRBJ2-7
clone size: -
D gene: -

CDR3 protein: CASSPFAGKLFF
CDR3 DNA: TGTGCCAGCAGCCCCTTCGCAGGAAAACTGTTTTTT
V gene: TRBV6-5
J gene: TRBJ1-4
clone size: -
D gene: -

CDR3 protein: CASSPGLAGVPYEQYF
CDR3 DNA: TGTGCCAGCAGCCCGGGACTAGCGGGAGTCCCCTACGAGCAGTACTTC
V gene: TRBV27
J gene: TRBJ2-7
clone size: -
D gene: TRBD2

CDR3 protein: CASSVGGGEAFF
CDR3 DNA: TGTGCCAGCAGCGTAGGAGGAGGGGAAGCTTTCTTT
V gene: TRBV9
J gene: TRBJ1-1
clone size: few
D gene: -

CDR3 protein: CASSLWGGITDTQYF
CDR3 DNA: TGCGCCAGCAGCTTGTGGGGGGGGATCACAGATACGCAGTATTTT
V gene: TRBV5-1
J gene: TRBJ2-3
clone size: few
D gene: TRBD2

CDR3 protein: CASSAGTTVIQETQYF
CDR3 DNA: TGTGCCAGCAGCGCCGGGACTACCGTCATCCAAGAGACCCAGTACTTC
V gene: TRBV9
J gene: TRBJ2-5
clone size: -
D gene: TRBD2

CDR3 protein: CASSRGGGANTEAFF
CDR3 DNA: TGTGCCAGCAGCCGCGGCGGGGGAGCAAACACTGAAGCTTTCTTT
V gene: TRBV5-6
J gene: TRBJ1-1
clone size: -
D gene: -

CDR3 protein: CASSLGWSLANTIYF
CDR3 DNA: TGTGCCAGCAGCTTAGGCTGGTCTCTTGCGAACACCATATATTTT
V gene: TRBV7-9
J gene: TRBJ1-3
clone size: -
D gene: -

CDR3 protein: CSGLAALSYEQYF
CDR3 DNA: TGCAGCGGACTAGCGGCCTTATCCTACGAGCAGTACTTC
V gene: TRBV29-1
J gene: TRBJ2-7
clone size: -
D gene: TRBD2

CDR3 protein: CASSSRGQSYEQYF
CDR3 DNA: TGTGCCAGCAGTTCCAGGGGACAAAGCTACGAGCAGTACTTC
V gene: TRBV6-1
J gene: TRBJ2-7
clone size: medium-sized
D gene: -

CDR3 protein: CASSLSGRGLGEQYF
CDR3 DNA: TGTGCCAGCAGTTTATCAGGCAGGGGCCTCGGGGAGCAGTACTTC
V gene: TRBV27
J gene: TRBJ2-5
clone size: -
D gene: -

CDR3 protein: CAPHPREDRPDTQYF
CDR3 DNA: TGTGCCCCTCACCCGCGGGAGGACCGGCCTGATACGCAGTATTTT
V gene: TRBV30
J gene: TRBJ2-3
clone size: -
D gene: TRBD2

CDR3 protein: CASNRDLDSPLHF
CDR3 DNA: TGTGCCTCCAACAGGGATCTCGATTCACCCCTCCACTTT
V gene: TRBV30
J gene: TRBJ1-6
clone size: few
D gene: -

CDR3 protein: CASSLELKTIGMNTEAFF
CDR3 DNA: TGTGCCAGCAGCTTAGAGTTAAAGACAATCGGGATGAACACTGAAGCTTTCTTT
V gene: TRBV7-9
J gene: TRBJ1-1
clone size: -
D gene: -

CDR3 protein: CSVEGGSPEAFF
CDR3 DNA: TGCAGCGTTGAAGGAGGGAGCCCCGAAGCTTTCTTT
V gene: TRBV29-1
J gene: TRBJ1-1
clone size: -
D gene: -

CDR3 protein: CASSIGGRYQETQYF
CDR3 DNA: TGTGCCAGTAGTATCGGCGGTCGGTACCAAGAGACCCAGTACTTC
V gene: TRBV19
J gene: TRBJ2-5
clone size: -
D gene: -

CDR3 protein: CASSRGLEDTQYF
CDR3 DNA: TGTGCCAGCAGCCGGGGACTAGAAGATACGCAGTATTTT
V gene: TRBV7-2
J gene: TRBJ2-3
clone size: -
D gene: TRBD2

CDR3 protein: CASRPSGSFSEQYF
CDR3 DNA: TGTGCCAGCAGGCCTAGCGGGAGTTTTTCCGAGCAGTACTTC
V gene: TRBV27
J gene: TRBJ2-7
clone size: -
D gene: TRBD2

CDR3 protein: CASPPGEQYF
CDR3 DNA: TGTGCCAGCCCTCCGGGCGAGCAGTACTTC
V gene: TRBV6-4
J gene: TRBJ2-7
clone size: -
D gene: -

CDR3 protein: CASSYFPSEDEQFF
CDR3 DNA: TGTGCCAGCAGTTACTTTCCTAGTGAGGATGAGCAGTTCTTC
V gene: TRBV6-5
J gene: TRBJ2-1
clone size: -
D gene: -

CDR3 protein: CASSQVQGGWHEQFF
CDR3 DNA: TGCGCCAGCAGCCAAGTTCAGGGAGGGTGGCATGAGCAGTTCTTC
V gene: TRBV4-3
J gene: TRBJ2-1
clone size: -
D gene: TRBD2

CDR3 protein: CAWVSVSSSYEQYF
CDR3 DNA: TGTGCCTGGGTTTCCGTATCGAGCTCCTACGAGCAGTACTTC
V gene: TRBV30
J gene: TRBJ2-7
clone size: -
D gene: -

CDR3 protein: CASSWGTSGTYEQYF
CDR3 DNA: TGTGCCAGCAGCTGGGGGACTAGCGGGACCTACGAGCAGTACTTC
V gene: TRBV7-9
J gene: TRBJ2-7
clone size: -
D gene: TRBD2

CDR3 protein: CAWSETGDSPLHF
CDR3 DNA: TGTGCCTGGAGTGAGACAGGGGATTCACCCCTCCACTTT
V gene: TRBV30
J gene: TRBJ1-6
clone size: -
D gene: TRBD1

CDR3 protein: CASSLVQVSQAFF
CDR3 DNA: TGTGCCAGCAGCTTAGTACAGGTTTCTCAAGCTTTCTTT
V gene: TRBV7-9
J gene: TRBJ1-1
clone size: -
D gene: -

CDR3 protein: CASSQVEGATGELFF
CDR3 DNA: TGCGCCAGCAGCCAAGTGGAAGGGGCGACCGGGGAGCTGTTTTTT
V gene: TRBV4-3
J gene: TRBJ2-2
clone size: few
D gene: -

CDR3 protein: CASSQDSGSGRNEQFF
CDR3 DNA: TGCGCCAGCAGCCAAGATTCGGGTAGCGGAAGGAATGAGCAGTTCTTC
V gene: TRBV4-1
J gene: TRBJ2-1
clone size: -
D gene: -

CDR3 protein: CASSLAGVRGRNEQFF
CDR3 DNA: TGTGCCAGCAGTCTAGCGGGAGTCCGGGGTCGGAATGAGCAGTTCTTC
V gene: TRBV7-3
J gene: TRBJ2-1
clone size: -
D gene: TRBD2

CDR3 protein: CASSQGEKETQYF
CDR3 DNA: TGTGCCAGCAGTCAGGGGGAGAAAGAGACCCAGTACTTC
V gene: TRBV6-5
J gene: TRBJ2-5
clone size: -
D gene: TRBD1

CDR3 protein: CASSPGEGTEAFF
CDR3 DNA: TGTGCCAGCAGCCCGGGGGAGGGCACTGAAGCTTTCTTT
V gene: TRBV7-9
J gene: TRBJ1-1
clone size: -
D gene: -

CDR3 protein: CASSVGSSGVYNEQFF
CDR3 DNA: TGTGCCAGCAGCGTAGGGTCTAGCGGGGTGTACAATGAGCAGTTCTTC
V gene: TRBV9
J gene: TRBJ2-1
clone size: -
D gene: TRBD2

CDR3 protein: CASSPTAGIDYGYTF
CDR3 DNA: TGTGCCAGCAGCCCGACCGCAGGGATAGACTATGGCTACACCTTC
V gene: TRBV7-9
J gene: TRBJ1-2
clone size: once
D gene: -

CDR3 protein: CASSRLAGDPYNEQFF
CDR3 DNA: TGCGCCAGCAGCCGACTAGCGGGAGACCCATACAATGAGCAGTTCTTC
V gene: TRBV4-1
J gene: TRBJ2-1
clone size: -
D gene: TRBD2

CDR3 protein: CASSLESRLAGELFF
CDR3 DNA: TGTGCCAGCAGCTTAGAGTCTAGATTGGCCGGGGAGCTGTTTTTT
V gene: TRBV7-8
J gene: TRBJ2-2
clone size: -
D gene: -

CDR3 protein: CASSLSRVGNQPQHF
CDR3 DNA: TGTGCCAGCAGTTTATCGAGAGTGGGCAATCAGCCCCAGCATTTT
V gene: TRBV27
J gene: TRBJ1-5
clone size: few
D gene: -

CDR3 protein: CASKPKSLEQYF
CDR3 DNA: TGTGCCAGCAAACCTAAATCCCTCGAGCAGTACTTC
V gene: TRBV6-5
J gene: TRBJ2-7
clone size: -
D gene: -

CDR3 protein: CASSVSGRNTGELFF
CDR3 DNA: TGTGCCAGCAGCGTCAGCGGGAGGAACACCGGGGAGCTGTTTTTT
V gene: TRBV9
J gene: TRBJ2-2
clone size: -
D gene: TRBD2

CDR3 protein: CASSPSTFYVGVGGYEQYF
CDR3 DNA: TGTGCCAGCAGCCCCTCGACATTCTACGTGGGAGTGGGGGGTTACGAGCAGTACTTC
V gene: TRBV7-9
J gene: TRBJ2-7
clone size: -
D gene: -

CDR3 protein: CASSFGQGVRTDTQYF
CDR3 DNA: TGTGCCAGCAGTTTCGGGCAGGGTGTTCGCACAGATACGCAGTATTTT
V gene: TRBV28
J gene: TRBJ2-3
clone size: -
D gene: -

CDR3 protein: CASGLGSGSTDTQYF
CDR3 DNA: TGTGCCAGCGGCTTAGGTAGCGGGAGCACAGATACGCAGTATTTT
V gene: TRBV13
J gene: TRBJ2-3
clone size: -
D gene: TRBD2

CDR3 protein: CASNQGQFATQYF
CDR3 DNA: TGTGCCAGCAATCAGGGACAGTTCGCGACCCAGTACTTC
V gene: TRBV28
J gene: TRBJ2-5
clone size: once
D gene: TRBD1

CDR3 protein: CASSLQTGPGTASRGYTF
CDR3 DNA: TGTGCCAGCAGTCTCCAAACTGGCCCCGGGACAGCCTCACGGGGCTACACCTTC
V gene: TRBV28
J gene: TRBJ1-2
clone size: -
D gene: TRBD1

CDR3 protein: CAVLAPNTGELFF
CDR3 DNA: TGTGCCGTACTAGCGCCGAACACCGGGGAGCTGTTTTTT
V gene: TRBV6-5
J gene: TRBJ2-2
clone size: -
D gene: TRBD2

CDR3 protein: CASRAQTGYGKNIQYF
CDR3 DNA: TGTGCCAGCAGAGCCCAGACAGGGTATGGCAAAAACATTCAGTACTTC
V gene: TRBV7-2
J gene: TRBJ2-4
clone size: -
D gene: TRBD1

CDR3 protein: CASSPSGTYEQYF
CDR3 DNA: TGTGCCAGCAGCCCGAGCGGGACCTACGAGCAGTACTTC
V gene: TRBV7-9
J gene: TRBJ2-7
clone size: -
D gene: TRBD2

CDR3 protein: CASGPWSTGELFF
CDR3 DNA: TGTGCTAGTGGGCCGTGGAGCACCGGGGAGCTGTTTTTT
V gene: TRBV12-5
J gene: TRBJ2-2
clone size: -
D gene: -

CDR3 protein: CSVAEAETQYF
CDR3 DNA: TGCAGCGTTGCCGAAGCGGAGACCCAGTACTTC
V gene: TRBV29-1
J gene: TRBJ2-5
clone size: once
D gene: -

CDR3 protein: CASRNGGPGGEQFF
CDR3 DNA: TGTGCCAGCAGAAACGGAGGCCCGGGGGGTGAGCAGTTCTTC
V gene: TRBV2
J gene: TRBJ2-1
clone size: -
D gene: TRBD2

CDR3 protein: CASSPSLAGLETQYF
CDR3 DNA: TGTGCCAGCTCACCTAGCCTAGCGGGATTGGAGACCCAGTACTTC
V gene: TRBV18
J gene: TRBJ2-5
clone size: -
D gene: TRBD2

CDR3 protein: CASSQARSRDRVEQFF
CDR3 DNA: TGTGCCAGCAGCCAAGCCCGCTCGCGGGACAGGGTTGAGCAGTTCTTC
V gene: TRBV14
J gene: TRBJ2-1
clone size: -
D gene: TRBD1

CDR3 protein: CASSQDLMGRTTYYEQYF
CDR3 DNA: TGCGCCAGCAGCCAAGATCTAATGGGGCGGACAACCTACTACGAGCAGTACTTC
V gene: TRBV4-3
J gene: TRBJ2-7
clone size: -
D gene: -

CDR3 protein: CASSQTSGRINEQFF
CDR3 DNA: TGTGCCAGCAGCCAAACTAGCGGGAGAATAAATGAGCAGTTCTTC
V gene: TRBV27
J gene: TRBJ2-1
clone size: few
D gene: TRBD2

CDR3 protein: CATSTRTNEETQYF
CDR3 DNA: TGTGCCACCAGCACCCGGACTAACGAAGAGACCCAGTACTTC
V gene: TRBV15
J gene: TRBJ2-5
clone size: -
D gene: -

CDR3 protein: CASRRPGTGDQPQHF
CDR3 DNA: TGTGCCAGCAGACGGCCCGGGACAGGGGATCAGCCCCAGCATTTT
V gene: TRBV28
J gene: TRBJ1-5
clone size: -
D gene: TRBD1